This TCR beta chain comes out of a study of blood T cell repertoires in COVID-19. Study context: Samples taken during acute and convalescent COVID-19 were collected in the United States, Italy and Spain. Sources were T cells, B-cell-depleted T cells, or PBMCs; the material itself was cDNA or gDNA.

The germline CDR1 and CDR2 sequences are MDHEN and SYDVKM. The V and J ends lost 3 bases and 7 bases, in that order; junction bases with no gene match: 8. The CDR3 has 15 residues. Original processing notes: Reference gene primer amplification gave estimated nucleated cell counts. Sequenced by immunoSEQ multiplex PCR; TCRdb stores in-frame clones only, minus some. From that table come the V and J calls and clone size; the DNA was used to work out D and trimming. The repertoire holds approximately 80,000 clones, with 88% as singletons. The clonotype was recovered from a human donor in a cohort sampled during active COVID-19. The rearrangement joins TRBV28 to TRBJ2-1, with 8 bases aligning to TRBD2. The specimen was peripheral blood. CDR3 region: CASSLVRGGLNEQFF. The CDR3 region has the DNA TGTGCCAGCAGTTTGGTTCGGGGGGGCCTAAATGAGCAGTTCTTC.